Listed here is a single TCR beta chain. In the original analysis: Scientists estimated how many nucleated cells there were by amplifying reference gene primers. Data came from immunoSEQ multiplex PCR; TCRdb stores just in-frame clones and leaves some out. From that table come the V and J calls and clone size; the DNA was used to work out D and trimming. This table has 180,000 or so clones, roughly 82% appearing once. This entry belongs to a study of blood T cell repertoires in COVID-19. The sequenced sample was PBMCs or T cells enriched from blood (not recorded which). This receptor was obtained from a man over 45 who had recovered from COVID-19.

The CDR3 DNA reads TGTGCCAGCTCACCGAGGAACTCCTACGAGCAGTACTTC. The encoded protein is CASSPRNSYEQYF. This chain connects TRBV18 to TRBJ2-7; D call uncertain. The CDR3 consists of 13 residues. Germline V lookup: CDR1 KGHSH, CDR2 LQKENI. The germline V and J ends were trimmed by 3 bases and 0 bases, with 6 bases remaining between them.